This TCR beta chain was identified during a study of T cell repertoires in cytomegalovirus infection. V was trimmed by 2 bases and J by 3 bases, leaving 11 bases between them. The CDR3 is made up of 14 amino acids. As for this clonotype: Its matching antigen is unknown. The conserved phenylalanine or tryptophan normally closing the CDR3 is absent here, so this likely arose from a read error.

TCRdb re-called the reads through MiXCR, storing one row per CDR3 protein. The sample gives about a million distinct CDR3 sequences, around 31% of which show up once; around an eighth is in the top ten. This TCR derives from a human donor in good health (CMV status not recorded). Some clones in this sample may be carry-over from other donors' samples. The material was cultured CD8+ T cells from PBMCs, obtained from culture after CMV antigen stimulation. This sequence joins TRBV12-3 or TRBV12-4 and TRBJ2-7; D is unresolved. The CDR3 spells CASSLTEGGYEQYS. In nucleotides, the CDR3 is TGTGCCAGCAGTTTAACGGAAGGTGGCTACGAGCAGTACTCC.